This passage covers 27 T cell receptor beta chains from one sample sequenced in a study of cytomegalovirus exposure and HLA in healthy donors. 13 Jbeta primers and 60 Vbeta primers were used for the PCR. TCRdb keeps only in-frame clones here, not all; method: immunoSEQ multiplex PCR. This table holds about 130,000 clones, about two thirds found once. The specimen sequenced was PBMCs. Receptors were obtained from a woman between 55 and 75 years old in good health and CMV-seropositive.

The chain uses TRBV4-1 and TRBJ1-2; 7 bases are a match to TRBD1. The V gene end was trimmed by 1 base and the J gene end by 8 bases; junction bases not matched to a gene: 7. The CDR3 spans 14 residues. From germline, CDR1 is MGHRA and CDR2 YSYEKL. CDR3 sequence (DNA): TGCGCCAGCAGCCAAGGTGGGACAGTGTTAGGCTACACCTTC. Protein product: CASSQGGTVLGYTF.

The chain employs TRBV9 and TRBJ1-6; D perhaps matches TRBD1 (6 bases). The germline gives CDR1 SGDLS, CDR2 YYNGEE. The V end lost 0 bases, the J end lost 4 bases, and 11 bases lay between the germline ends. The CDR3 contains 16 residues. DNA for the CDR3: TGTGCCAGCAGCGTAGTCCCGACAGGTTATAATTCACCCCTCCACTTT. It is translated as CASSVVPTGYNSPLHF. The variable domain in full, completed from reference TRBV9 and TRBJ1-6, reads DSGVTQTPKHLITATGQRVTLRCSPRSGDLSVYWYQQSLDQGLQFLIQYYNGEERAKGNILERFSAQQFPDLHSELNLSSLELGDSALYFCASSVVPTGYNSPLHFGNGTRLTVT.

In this sample, this clone turned up once. This sequence joins TRBV10-1 and TRBJ2-3; tentative D call: TRBD2 (5 bases). This CDR3 spans 14 amino acids. With 5 bases removed from V and 3 bases from J, the gap between germline ends came to 12 bases. CDR1 WNHNN and CDR2 SYGVQD come from the germline V gene (reference sequence). CDR3: CASSPGRGTDTQYF. Written as DNA, the CDR3 is TGCGCCAGCAGTCCGGGCAGAGGGACAGATACGCAGTATTTT.

V is TRBV9 and J is TRBJ1-2; 12 bases map to TRBD1. From germline, CDR1 is SGDLS and CDR2 YYNGEE. V lost 0 bases to trimming and J lost 4 bases; unmatched junction nucleotides: 4. CDR3 size: 16 residues. The CDR3 coding sequence is TGTGCCAGCAGCGTAGGGCCGGGACAGGGGGCCTATGGCTACACCTTC. Its translation is CASSVGPGQGAYGYTF.

This clone has a handful of counts. The chain links TRBV7-9 to TRBJ2-7, with 7 bases matching TRBD1. The V and J ends lost 5 bases and 3 bases, in that order; junction bases with no gene match: 4. The CDR3 has 13 residues. Germline V gives CDR1 SEHNR, CDR2 FQNEAQ (reference sequence). The CDR3 region is CASSRQGYYEQYF. CDR3 sequence (DNA): TGTGCCAGCAGCCGACAGGGCTACTACGAGCAGTACTTC. The full variable domain, its missing parts supplied by reference TRBV7-9 and TRBJ2-7, is DTGVSQNPRHKITKRGQNVTFRCDPISEHNRLYWYRQTLGQGPEFLTYFQNEAQLEKSRLLSDRFSAERPKGSFSTLEIQRTEQGDSAMYLCASSRQGYYEQYFGPGTRLTVT.

The V call is TRBV6-1, the J call TRBJ1-1; D unresolved. CDR3 length: 10 residues. Germline V gene data show CDR1 as MNHNS and CDR2 as SASEGT. Trimming cost V 6 bases and J 11 bases, with 10 bases left between them. The CDR3 DNA sequence: TGTGCCAGCAGAGTTTCCCAGGCTTTCTTT. Translated, it gives CASRVSQAFF.

In its sample, this clone was seen a few times. J is TRBJ1-2 and V is TRBV6-5, with TRBD1 matching 11 bases. The CDR3 runs to 14 residues. Germline V lookup: CDR1 MNHEY, CDR2 SVGAGI. The V and J ends lost 0 bases and 10 bases, in that order; junction bases with no gene match: 4. Here the CDR3 reads CASSYSGDRGIYTF. In DNA form, the CDR3 reads TGTGCCAGCAGTTACTCGGGGGACAGGGGGATCTACACCTTC.

This chain uses TRBV6-6 with TRBJ2-7; D perhaps matches TRBD1 (6 bases). V lost 6 bases and J 6 bases, leaving 18 bases between the germline ends. The germline gives CDR1 MNHNY, CDR2 SVGAGI (reference sequence). CDR3 length: 14 amino acids. CDR3 residues: CASSLITGFGEQYF. As DNA, the CDR3 is TGTGCCAGCAGCCTTATAACAGGGTTTGGCGAGCAGTACTTC.

This rearrangement joins TRBV5-1 to TRBJ2-7, with D unresolved. Trimming left V 0 bases short and J 3 bases short, with 7 bases between. In germline, CDR1 is SGHRS, CDR2 YFSETQ. The CDR3 is 13 residues long. CDR3 loop: CASSLGQDYEQYF. CDR3 sequence (DNA): TGCGCCAGCAGCTTGGGGCAGGACTACGAGCAGTACTTC.

This chain joins TRBV5-5 and TRBJ2-5; 10 nucleotides align to TRBD1. CDR3 length equals 15 residues. Germline V gene lookup returns CDR1 SGHKS and CDR2 YYEKEE (reference sequence). Unmatched junction bases numbered 3, after V lost 3 bases and J lost 1 base. CDR3: CASSWTGGFQETQYF. The CDR3, as DNA: TGTGCCAGCAGCTGGACAGGGGGATTCCAAGAGACCCAGTACTTC.

Of note for this clone: One end of the junction is discordant with germline, which a read error may explain. The rearrangement uses TRBV6-1 and TRBJ2-2; 12 bases map to TRBD2. CDR1 and CDR2 (germline): MNHNS, SASEGT. The CDR3 loop spans 15 amino acids. The CDR3: CASSELLAGGSSELF. In DNA form, the CDR3 reads TGTGCCAGCAGTGAACTCCTAGCGGGGGGGTCCAGCGAGCTTTTT.

This chain connects TRBV6-5 to TRBJ2-5, with 11 bases aligning to TRBD2. V was clipped by 7 bases and J by 3 bases; unmatched bases: 7. This CDR3 region has 15 residues. The germline V gene has CDR1 MNHEY and CDR2 SVGAGI. CDR3 nucleotide sequence: TGTGCCAGCATACCCGGGACTAGCGGAAAAGAGACCCAGTACTTC. Protein: CASIPGTSGKETQYF.

V usage is TRBV11-2 and J usage is TRBJ1-1, with 7 bases fitting TRBD1. Germline V gives CDR1 SGHAT, CDR2 FQNNGV. The CDR3 covers 15 residues. V gave up 11 bases and J gave up 0 bases; unmatched junction bases: 12. The CDR3 DNA reads TGTGCCCACGGGGGGGAGGGGGCGATGAACACTGAAGCTTTCTTT. Amino acids: CAHGGEGAMNTEAFF. The whole variable domain, filled in from reference TRBV11-2 and TRBJ1-1, reads EAGVAQSPRYKIIEKRQSVAFWCNPISGHATLYWYQQILGQGPKLLIQFQNNGVVDDSQLPKDRFSAERLKGVDSTLKIQPAKLEDSAVYLCAHGGEGAMNTEAFFGQGTRLTVV.

J is TRBJ2-5 and V is TRBV6-5; 8 positions match TRBD2. The last part of the DNA fits TRBJ2-7 better; the J call may be wrong. The V gene's germline CDR1 is MNHEY and CDR2 SVGAGI. The CDR3 is 14 residues long. For the CDR3, the DNA is TGTGCCAGCAGAGCGGGGGCGAGCTCCTACGAGCAGTACTTC. This encodes CASRAGASSYEQYF.

The chain links TRBV5-1 to TRBJ1-1; D possibly corresponds to TRBD1 (5 bases). CDR1 SGHRS and CDR2 YFSETQ come from the germline V gene. The CDR3 has 13 amino acids. V lost 4 bases to trimming and J lost 4 bases, with 11 bases between them. CDR3: CASSLRVTTEAFF. As DNA, the CDR3 is TGCGCCAGCAGCCTCAGGGTTACCACTGAAGCTTTCTTT.

V is TRBV29-1 and J is TRBJ2-7; no firm D call. CDR1 SQVTM and CDR2 ANQGSEA come from the germline V gene. V lost 8 bases and J 5 bases, leaving 16 bases between the germline ends. The CDR3 spans 12 residues. CDR3 protein: CSTMAPSDEQYF. The DNA of the CDR3 is TGCAGCACCATGGCACCCTCTGACGAGCAGTACTTC.

By share, this clone ranks as medium-sized. J is TRBJ1-6 and V is TRBV6-1; D is unclear. CDR1 is MNHNS and CDR2 is SASEGT in the germline V gene. V was cut by 10 bases and J by 2 bases, with 12 bases left in between. The CDR3 consists of 14 residues. CDR3 nucleotides: TGTGCCACCAGAGCTGGGCCCTATAATTCACCCCTCCACTTT. It yields the protein CATRAGPYNSPLHF.

This clone was detected a few times. In DNA, the CDR3 is TGTGCCATCAGACCCGGGACAGGGATCTACGAGCAGTACTTC. Amino acid sequence: CAIRPGTGIYEQYF. The chain employs TRBV10-3 and TRBJ2-7; TRBD1 matches at 9 bases. Germline CDR1 and CDR2: ENHRY and SYGVKD. The CDR3 sequence is 14 residues long. J gave up 3 bases and V 6 bases, and 6 bases lay outside the gene matches.

The chain recombines TRBV6-5 with TRBJ2-7, with D perhaps matching TRBD1 (6 bases). V dropped 6 bases and J dropped 5 bases, with 17 bases sitting between them. Germline CDR1 and CDR2: MNHEY and SVGAGI. This CDR3 has 14 residues. For the CDR3, the DNA is TGTGCCAGCAGAGTTTCAGGGGTTATCCACGAGCAGTACTTC. This encodes CASRVSGVIHEQYF.

This clone was detected a few times. The gene calls are TRBV6-5 and TRBJ1-5, with D maybe TRBD1 (5 bases). CDR1 is MNHEY, CDR2 SVGAGI, per germline. CDR3 length equals 11 residues. Trimming stripped 7 bases from V and 9 bases from J, with 10 bases between. The CDR3 loop is CASKGAGPQHF. CDR3 bases: TGTGCCAGCAAAGGGGCTGGGCCCCAGCATTTT.

This chain joins TRBV19 and TRBJ1-1; 7 nucleotides match TRBD1. V shed 3 bases, J shed 4 bases, and the junction held 5 bases outside the gene matches. Germline CDR1 LNHDA, CDR2 SQIVND (reference sequence). The CDR3 is 14 residues long. The CDR3 loop reads CASSITRGTTEAFF. CDR3 sequence (DNA): TGTGCCAGTAGTATTACCAGGGGGACCACTGAAGCTTTCTTT.

V usage is TRBV4-1 and J usage is TRBJ2-1; 12 bases line up with TRBD2. This CDR3 is built from 16 residues. Germline values: CDR1 MGHRA, CDR2 YSYEKL. V dropped 1 base and J dropped 10; count of bases not matched to a gene: 8. CDR3 amino acids: CASSQVVASGGVEQFF. CDR3 coding DNA: TGCGCCAGCAGCCAAGTTGTGGCTAGCGGGGGGGTGGAGCAGTTCTTC.

The chain carries TRBV28 and TRBJ1-1, with no clear D. The germline V and J ends were trimmed by 7 bases and 2 bases, with 14 bases remaining between them. Germline V gene data show CDR1 as MDHEN and CDR2 as SYDVKM. There are 14 residues in the CDR3. The DNA for the CDR3 is TGTGCCAGCACTACCATCGCGGGAAACACTGAAGCTTTCTTT. Its translation is CASTTIAGNTEAFF.

As DNA, the CDR3 is TGTGCCAGCAGTTTATTGGTAGTGAACTATGGCTACACCTTC. As protein: CASSLLVVNYGYTF. This chain connects TRBV28 to TRBJ1-2; unclear D gene. Trimming removed 1 base at V and 2 bases at J, with 8 bases between. There are 14 residues in the CDR3. The germline V gene has CDR1 MDHEN and CDR2 SYDVKM.

V and J are TRBV19 and TRBJ1-1; D call uncertain. V gave up 4 bases and J gave up 6 bases, with 12 bases separating them. CDR3 length equals 13 residues. CDR1 is LNHDA, CDR2 SQIVND, per germline (reference sequence). CDR3 sequence: CASSKGGAAEAFF. DNA of the CDR3: TGTGCCAGTAGTAAGGGAGGAGCGGCTGAAGCTTTCTTT.

The rearrangement joins TRBV10-1 to TRBJ2-2, with D possibly being TRBD1 (5 bases). Germline CDR1 and CDR2: WNHNN and SYGVQD (reference sequence). This CDR3 spans 15 amino acids. Trimming stripped 2 bases from V and 1 base from J, with 8 bases between. CDR3 loop: CASSEPGKNTGELFF. CDR3 sequence (DNA): TGCGCCAGCAGTGAGCCAGGGAAGAACACCGGGGAGCTGTTTTTT.

The chain joins TRBV5-4 to TRBJ2-7; the match to TRBD2 covers 16 bases. This CDR3 contains 16 residues. Unmatched junction bases numbered 2, after V lost 3 bases and J lost 2 bases. The germline CDR1 and CDR2 sequences are SGHNT and YYREEE (reference sequence). CDR3 region: CASSSGLAGGPYEQYF. DNA for the CDR3: TGTGCCAGCAGCTCGGGACTAGCGGGGGGGCCCTACGAGCAGTACTTC.